This record looks at one T cell receptor beta chain sequence and its context. Its matching antigen is unknown. The data were obtained in a study of T cell repertoires in cytomegalovirus infection. The overall study: Recently identified HLA-C-restricted and well-studied HLA-B-restricted CMV epitopes were used. Indicated by public TCR beta signatures were CMV infection and matching HLA type.

TCRdb re-called the reads through MiXCR, storing one row per CDR3 protein. In the table there are about a million distinct CDR3 sequences, more than 25% of which are singletons. Study observations and caveats: The study found HLA-C-restricted CMV-specific TCR beta clonotypes dominating the ex vivo response. The study identified carriers of CMV plus the relevant HLA from cumulative public TCR beta family frequency.

Germline values: CDR1 SGHDN, CDR2 FVKESK. V lost 4 bases, J lost 14 bases, and 15 bases lay in between. The CDR3 is made up of 13 amino acids. The sequences come from cultured CD8+ T cells from PBMCs, collected from culture after CMV antigen stimulation. This clonotype originated in a human donor in good health (CMV status not recorded). Some clones in this sample may be carry-over from other donors' samples. The rearrangement links TRBV14 to TRBJ1-6, with D possibly TRBD1 on 6 matching bases. Here the CDR3 reads CASSRFWGAALHF. The CDR3 DNA reads TGTGCCAGCAGCCGCTTCTGGGGGGCGGCCCTCCACTTT.